These 29 T cell receptor beta chains originate from one sample sequenced in a study of cytomegalovirus exposure and HLA in healthy donors. TCRdb keeps only in-frame clones here, not all; method: immunoSEQ multiplex PCR. The table shows a few hundred thousand clones, with around nine tenths occurring only once. The sequenced sample consisted of PBMCs. The receptors come from a woman younger than 35 in good health and CMV-seronegative.

The V call is TRBV28, the J call TRBJ1-3; 9 bases match TRBD1. This CDR3 contains 20 residues. The V gene's germline CDR1 is MDHEN and CDR2 SYDVKM. V was clipped by 2 bases and J by 0 bases; unmatched bases: 14. The CDR3 is CASSLSGQGIGRDSGNTIYF. CDR3 in DNA: TGTGCCAGCAGTTTAAGCGGACAGGGGATTGGGAGGGACTCTGGAAACACCATATATTTT.

V gene TRBV28 combines with J gene TRBJ2-3; D is possibly TRBD2 (7 bases). This CDR3 is 17 amino acids long. The germline V gene encodes CDR1 MDHEN and CDR2 SYDVKM. V shed 2 bases and J shed 6 bases, with 21 bases lying between them. CDR3 sequence reads: CASSLTPSGVGADTQYF. CDR3 sequence (DNA): TGTGCCAGCAGTTTAACGCCTAGCGGAGTGGGGGCGGATACGCAGTATTTT. Filled out from reference TRBV28 and TRBJ2-3, the complete variable domain reads DVKVTQSSRYLVKRTGEKVFLECVQDMDHENMFWYRQDPGLGLRLIYFSYDVKMKEKGDIPEGYSVSREKKERFSLILESASTNQTSMYLCASSLTPSGVGADTQYFGPGTRLTVL.

The rearrangement joins TRBV18 to TRBJ2-1; perhaps TRBD1 as D (5 bases). The ends were cut back, 4 bases at V and 0 bases at J, with 13 bases in the middle. Germline CDR1 is KGHSH and CDR2 is LQKENI. CDR3 length equals 16 residues. The CDR3 bases are TGTGCCAGCTCACGGCTCCAGGGTGTCTCCTACAATGAGCAGTTCTTC. Its translation is CASSRLQGVSYNEQFF.

The chain has TRBV19 and TRBJ1-1, with 10 positions matching TRBD1. The CDR3 spans 15 residues. The V segment lost 6 bases and the J segment 1 base; nucleotides outside the gene matches: 5. Looked up from germline, CDR1 is LNHDA and CDR2 is SQIVND (reference sequence). DNA for the CDR3: TGTGCCAGTAGACTTGGGGACAGGGGGAACACTGAAGCTTTCTTT. Its protein is CASRLGDRGNTEAFF.

V and J are TRBV9 and TRBJ2-2; maybe TRBD1 (6 bases). Trimming removed 3 bases from V and 0 bases from J, with 12 bases in between. Germline-derived CDR1 and CDR2 are SGDLS and YYNGEE. The CDR3 is 16 amino acids. For the CDR3, the DNA is TGTGCCAGCAGCGAACAGGGCCCCACGAACACCGGGGAGCTGTTTTTT. Encoded protein: CASSEQGPTNTGELFF.

This clone showed up just once. CDR3 DNA: TGCGCCAGCAGCTTGGAAAGGGGGCGGGACACCATATATTTT. Its translation: CASSLERGRDTIYF. The chain recombines TRBV5-1 with TRBJ1-3; 7 positions match TRBD1. The CDR3 has 14 amino acids. Looked up from germline, CDR1 is SGHRS and CDR2 is YFSETQ. Trimming cost V 0 bases and J 8 bases; bases outside gene matches: 5.

The chain joins TRBV30 to TRBJ2-7; TRBD1 might be the D (5 bases). V lost 0 bases and J 4 bases, leaving 13 bases between the germline ends. The CDR3 sequence is 14 residues long. CDR1 and CDR2 from the germline V gene are GTSNPN and SVGIG (reference sequence). CDR3 sequence: CAWSVGQGGYEQYF. CDR3 coding DNA: TGTGCCTGGAGTGTAGGGCAGGGTGGGTACGAGCAGTACTTC.

This clone has only one observation. The chain carries TRBV2 and TRBJ1-2; D is undetermined. Germline V gene lookup returns CDR1 SNHLY and CDR2 FYNNEI. Trimming shortened V by 7 bases and J by 4 bases, and 16 bases separated the two germline ends. The CDR3 is 14 residues long. The CDR3 protein is CASIDEAPIYGYTF. CDR3 sequence (DNA): TGTGCCAGCATCGATGAGGCTCCTATCTATGGCTACACCTTC.

The chain has TRBV6-5 and TRBJ1-2, with 7 nucleotides matching TRBD1. This CDR3 comprises 13 residues. The ends lost 5 bases at V and 3 bases at J; junction bases unmatched: 3. Germline CDR1 is MNHEY and CDR2 is SVGAGI. The CDR3 region is CASSTGVHYGYTF. The CDR3 DNA reads TGTGCCAGCAGTACAGGGGTTCACTATGGCTACACCTTC.

V and J are TRBV15 and TRBJ1-1; D gene unclear. Trimming left V 0 bases short and J 12 bases short, with 11 bases between. Germline V CDR1 and CDR2: LNHNV, YYDKDF (reference sequence). The CDR3 is 12 amino acids. The CDR3 protein is CATSRDTTSTFF. Written as DNA, the CDR3 is TGTGCCACCAGCAGAGATACCACATCAACTTTCTTT. The variable domain in full, with the rest retrieved from reference TRBV15 and TRBJ1-1, is DAMVIQNPRYQVTQFGKPVTLSCSQTLNHNVMYWYQQKSSQAPKLLFHYYDKDFNNEADTPDNFQSRRPNTSFCFLDIRSPGLGDTAMYLCATSRDTTSTFFGQGTRLTVV.

The CDR3 protein is CASSHHNRGGFSGSDTQYF. The CDR3 DNA reads as TGTGCCAGCAGCCATCACAACAGAGGGGGCTTTTCCGGCTCAGATACGCAGTATTTT. This chain uses TRBV4-2 with TRBJ2-3; TRBD1 aligns across 7 bases. The J segment lost 4 bases and the V segment lost 3 bases, leaving 19 bases of the junction unmatched. CDR1 LGHNA and CDR2 YNFKEQ come from the germline V gene. The CDR3 totals 19 residues.

In its sample, this clone was seen once. The chain has TRBV27 and TRBJ2-5; D is unclear. V lost 1 base, J lost 0 bases, and 3 bases lay in between. Germline-derived CDR1 and CDR2 are MNHEY and SMNVEV (reference sequence). The CDR3 loop spans 13 amino acids. As DNA, the CDR3 is TGTGCCAGCAGTTTATACTACCAAGAGACCCAGTACTTC. The encoded protein is CASSLYYQETQYF.

The gene calls are TRBV7-6 and TRBJ2-2; 9 positions match TRBD1. The ends lost 4 bases at V and 3 bases at J; junction bases unmatched: 6. The germline gives CDR1 SGHVS, CDR2 FNYEAQ. This CDR3 has 16 residues. CDR3 nucleotides: TGTGCCAGCAGCTCCCTTACAGGGGGCGACACCGGGGAGCTGTTTTTT. Protein sequence: CASSSLTGGDTGELFF.

The gene calls are TRBV6-5 and TRBJ2-2; 10 bases line up with TRBD2. Germline assignment: CDR1 MNHEY and CDR2 SVGAGI. V dropped 6 bases and J dropped 1; count of bases not matched to a gene: 2. The CDR3 loop spans 15 amino acids. The CDR3 region has the DNA TGTGCCAGCAGCCGACTAGCGGGGAACACCGGGGAGCTGTTTTTT. It codes for CASSRLAGNTGELFF.

This clone was counted once. The rearrangement links TRBV5-1 to TRBJ1-4; TRBD1 aligns across 8 bases. Germline CDR1 SGHRS, CDR2 YFSETQ. The CDR3 covers 13 residues. Germline trimming cut 4 bases from V and 7 bases from J; bases unmatched to any gene: 3. The CDR3 DNA reads TGCGCCAGCAGCACGGACAGGGTTGAAAAACTGTTTTTT. It is translated as CASSTDRVEKLFF. Using reference TRBV5-1 and TRBJ1-4 for the parts outside the CDR3, the full variable domain is KAGVTQTPRYLIKTRGQQVTLSCSPISGHRSVSWYQQTPGQGLQFLFEYFSETQRNKGNFPGRFSGRQFSNSRSEMNVSTLELGDSALYLCASSTDRVEKLFFGSGTQLSVL.

The chain couples TRBV19 to TRBJ2-5; D is unclear. The germline V gene has CDR1 LNHDA and CDR2 SQIVND (reference sequence). V shed 0 bases and J shed 5 bases, with 10 bases lying between them. The CDR3 consists of 14 residues. This chain's CDR3 is CASSIEARAETQYF. The CDR3 DNA reads TGTGCCAGTAGTATAGAAGCGAGAGCGGAGACCCAGTACTTC.

This clone has a single count. The rearrangement links TRBV2 to TRBJ1-5; D perhaps matches TRBD1 (5 bases). The CDR3 spans 14 residues. V was trimmed by 7 bases and J by 7 bases, leaving 17 bases between them. CDR1 is SNHLY, CDR2 FYNNEI, per germline. CDR3 in amino acids: CASNQGRISQPQHF. For the CDR3, the DNA is TGTGCCAGCAATCAGGGCCGTATTTCCCAGCCCCAGCATTTT.

The chain joins TRBV10-1 to TRBJ1-2; 8 nucleotides agree with TRBD1. Germline V lookup: CDR1 WNHNN, CDR2 SYGVQD (reference sequence). Trimming cost V 0 bases and J 5 bases; bases outside gene matches: 5. The CDR3 extends over 15 amino acids. The CDR3 sequence: CASSESAGGAYGYTF. CDR3 DNA sequence: TGCGCCAGCAGTGAGTCGGCAGGGGGCGCGTATGGCTACACCTTC.

This chain connects TRBV5-5 to TRBJ2-3; D is unclear. With 1 base removed from V and 0 bases from J, the gap between germline ends came to 18 bases. This CDR3 is 18 amino acids long. Per the germline V gene, CDR1 is SGHKS and CDR2 is YYEKEE (reference sequence). The CDR3: CASSLNARSKTSTDTQYF. The CDR3 nucleotides are TGTGCCAGCAGCTTGAACGCACGGAGCAAAACTAGCACAGATACGCAGTATTTT.

CDR3 nucleotides: TGTGCCAGCAGTTACGACGGGGGGCTTCGGCAGCCCCAGCATTTT. Its translation: CASSYDGGLRQPQHF. The chain combines TRBV6-6 with TRBJ1-5; the D gene is possibly TRBD1 (6 bases). Germline loops: CDR1 MNHNY, CDR2 SVGAGI (reference sequence). V was trimmed by 2 bases and J by 7 bases, leaving 15 bases between them. The CDR3 length is 15 residues.

This clone was counted a few times. The chain combines TRBV28 with TRBJ1-2; perhaps TRBD1 as D (6 bases). The CDR3 covers 11 residues. Trimming shortened V by 8 bases and J by 7 bases, and 11 bases separated the two germline ends. CDR1 and CDR2 from the germline V gene are MDHEN and SYDVKM. The CDR3 is CASGGALGYTF. The CDR3 DNA reads as TGTGCCAGCGGGGGGGCTCTTGGCTACACCTTC.

This chain joins TRBV9 and TRBJ2-1; 10 bases agree with TRBD2. V shed 6 bases, J shed 8 bases, and the junction held 8 bases outside the gene matches. CDR1 and CDR2 from the germline V gene are SGDLS and YYNGEE. The CDR3 spans 14 residues. The CDR3 sequence is CASNLAGEYHEQFF. The CDR3 DNA reads as TGTGCCAGCAACCTAGCGGGAGAATACCATGAGCAGTTCTTC.

The J gene is TRBJ2-1, the V gene TRBV5-1, with 11 nucleotides matching TRBD2. V dropped 1 base and J dropped 7; count of bases not matched to a gene: 4. This CDR3 comprises 15 residues. CDR1 SGHRS and CDR2 YFSETQ come from the germline V gene. CDR3 nucleotide sequence: TGCGCCAGCAGCTTGATGACTAGCGGGATGAATGAGCAGTTCTTC. The encoded protein is CASSLMTSGMNEQFF.

This clone was found a few times. The V call is TRBV7-9, the J call TRBJ1-3, with unresolved D. The V gene lost 0 bases and the J gene lost 4 bases, with 7 bases spanning the gap. The CDR3 has 14 residues. Germline CDR1 reads SEHNR; CDR2 reads FQNEAQ (reference sequence). CDR3 amino acids: CASSLAVGGNTIYF. CDR3 DNA: TGTGCCAGCAGCTTAGCAGTTGGCGGAAACACCATATATTTT. Full variable domain (outside the CDR3, taken from reference TRBV7-9 and TRBJ1-3): DTGVSQNPRHKITKRGQNVTFRCDPISEHNRLYWYRQTLGQGPEFLTYFQNEAQLEKSRLLSDRFSAERPKGSFSTLEIQRTEQGDSAMYLCASSLAVGGNTIYFGEGSWLTVV.

The V gene is TRBV30, the J gene TRBJ1-3, with D uncertain. Germline CDR1 and CDR2: GTSNPN and SVGIG (reference sequence). Trimming stripped 0 bases from V and 4 bases from J, with 10 bases between. The CDR3 loop spans 14 amino acids. The CDR3 protein is CAWSVRRPGNTIYF. The CDR3 DNA reads as TGTGCCTGGAGTGTCAGGAGGCCCGGAAACACCATATATTTT.

This chain uses TRBV15 with TRBJ2-3; TRBD1 might be the D (6 bases). The CDR3 consists of 15 residues. Between the trimmed V and J ends, which lost 3 bases and 4 bases, there was a span of 14 bases. Germline V gives CDR1 LNHNV, CDR2 YYDKDF (reference sequence). The CDR3 nucleotides read TGTGCCACCAGCAGTCGAGACAGGCCCCCAGATACGCAGTATTTT. This translates into CATSSRDRPPDTQYF.

This clone was seen only once. The chain uses TRBV7-9 and TRBJ1-1; no firm D call. V was trimmed by 5 bases and J by 1 base, leaving 14 bases between them. CDR3 length equals 15 residues. Germline CDR1 is SEHNR and CDR2 is FQNEAQ (reference sequence). CDR3 loop: CASSPLQATNTEAFF. The CDR3 DNA reads TGTGCCAGCAGCCCACTCCAGGCGACGAACACTGAAGCTTTCTTT.

V gene TRBV7-2 combines with J gene TRBJ2-5; D remains ambiguous. CDR1 and CDR2 from the germline V gene are SGHTA and FQGNSA. Trimming removed 1 base at V and 1 base at J, with 4 bases between. CDR3 length: 13 residues. The chain's CDR3 is CASSLGPQETQYF. The CDR3 nucleotides read TGTGCCAGCAGCTTAGGGCCCCAAGAGACCCAGTACTTC.

The rearrangement joins TRBV11-2 to TRBJ2-1; 9 bases are a match to TRBD2. The CDR3 is 15 amino acids. The ends lost 0 bases at V and 8 bases at J; junction bases unmatched: 5. Germline lookup yields CDR1 SGHAT and CDR2 FQNNGV. The CDR3 coding sequence is TGTGCCAGCAGCTTAGAAGCGGGAGGTTGGTATGAGCAGTTCTTC. This gives the protein CASSLEAGGWYEQFF.